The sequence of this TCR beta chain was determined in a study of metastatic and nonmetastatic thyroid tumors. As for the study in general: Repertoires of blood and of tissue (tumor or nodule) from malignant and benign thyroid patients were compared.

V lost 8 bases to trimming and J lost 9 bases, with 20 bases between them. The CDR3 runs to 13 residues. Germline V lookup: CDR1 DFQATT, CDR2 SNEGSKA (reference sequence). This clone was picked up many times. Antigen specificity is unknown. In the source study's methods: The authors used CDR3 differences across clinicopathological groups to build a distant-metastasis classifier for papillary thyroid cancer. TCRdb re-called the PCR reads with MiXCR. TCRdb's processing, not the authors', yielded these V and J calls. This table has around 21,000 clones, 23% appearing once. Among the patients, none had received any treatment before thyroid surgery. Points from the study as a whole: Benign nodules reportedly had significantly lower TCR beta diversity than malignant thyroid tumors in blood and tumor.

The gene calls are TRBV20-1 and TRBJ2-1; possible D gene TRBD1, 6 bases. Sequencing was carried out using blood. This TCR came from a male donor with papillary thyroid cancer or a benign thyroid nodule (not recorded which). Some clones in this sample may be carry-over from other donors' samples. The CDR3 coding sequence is TGCAGTACCCACACACAGGGAGTGGGTGAGCAGTTCTTC. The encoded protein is CSTHTQGVGEQFF.